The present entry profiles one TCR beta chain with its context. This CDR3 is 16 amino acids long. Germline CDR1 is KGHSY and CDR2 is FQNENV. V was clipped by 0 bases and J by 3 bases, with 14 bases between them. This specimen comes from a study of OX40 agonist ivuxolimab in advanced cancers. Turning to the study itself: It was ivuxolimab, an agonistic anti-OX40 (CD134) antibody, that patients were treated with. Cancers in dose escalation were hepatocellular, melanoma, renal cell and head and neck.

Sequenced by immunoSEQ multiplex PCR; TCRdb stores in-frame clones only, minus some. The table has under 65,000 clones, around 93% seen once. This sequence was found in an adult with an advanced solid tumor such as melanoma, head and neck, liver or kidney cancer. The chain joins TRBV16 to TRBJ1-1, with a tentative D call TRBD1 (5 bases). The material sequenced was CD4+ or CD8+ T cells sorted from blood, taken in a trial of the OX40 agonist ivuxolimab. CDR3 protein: CASSQSYTGGDTEAFF. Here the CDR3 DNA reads TGTGCCAGCAGCCAATCGTACACGGGGGGGGACACTGAAGCTTTCTTT. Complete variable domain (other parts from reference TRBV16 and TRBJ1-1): GEEVAQTPKHLVRGEGQKAKLYCAPIKGHSYVFWYQQVLKNEFKFLISFQNENVFDETGMPKERFSAKCLPNSPCSLEIQATKLEDSAVYFCASSQSYTGGDTEAFFGQGTRLTVV.